These 12 T cell receptor beta chains share one sample of origin, sequenced in a study of T cells in Graves' hyperthyroidism and ophthalmopathy. RNA transcripts served as the template for amplifying TCR beta CDR3 regions. The TCR CDR3 was amplified in a first-round RT-PCR using the HTBI primer set. Each CDR3 protein gets one entry after TCRdb re-called the multiplex PCR reads with MiXCR. The sample has about 680,000 distinct CDR3 sequences; roughly a third are singletons. Sequenced sample: blood. The origin of the receptors is a woman in her forties with Graves' hyperthyroidism.

This clonotype occurred once. This rearrangement joins TRBV6-5 to TRBJ1-1, with a possible D match to TRBD1 (6 bases). Per germline, CDR1 MNHEY and CDR2 SVGAGI. V lost 7 bases to trimming and J lost 1 base, with 19 bases between them. The CDR3 totals 16 residues. Here the CDR3 reads CASIPFGRQENTEAFF. The DNA for the CDR3 is TGTGCCAGCATCCCGTTCGGCCGACAGGAGAACACTGAAGCTTTCTTT.

The chain couples TRBV5-1 to TRBJ2-5, with 15 bases matching TRBD2. The length of the CDR3 is 17 residues. Losses at the gene ends were 4 bases for V and 5 bases for J; bases not matched to a gene: 9. Germline V gene data show CDR1 as SGHRS and CDR2 as YFSETQ. CDR3 coding DNA: TGCGCCAGCAGCCTAGCGGGACTAGCGGGAGGTGGGGAGACCCAGTACTTC. Protein product: CASSLAGLAGGGETQYF. Looking up the rest from reference TRBV5-1 and TRBJ2-5 gives the full variable domain: KAGVTQTPRYLIKTRGQQVTLSCSPISGHRSVSWYQQTPGQGLQFLFEYFSETQRNKGNFPGRFSGRQFSNSRSEMNVSTLELGDSALYLCASSLAGLAGGGETQYFGPGTRLLVL.

The chain recombines TRBV7-9 with TRBJ1-2, with D perhaps matching TRBD1 (5 bases). Between the trimmed V and J ends, which lost 0 bases and 3 bases, there was a span of 8 bases. This CDR3 region has 14 residues. The germline gives CDR1 SEHNR, CDR2 FQNEAQ (reference sequence). Here the CDR3 DNA reads TGTGCCAGCAGCTTAGCGAAGGGACACTATGGCTACACCTTC. Translated, it gives CASSLAKGHYGYTF.

Regarding this clonotype: Mismatch with germline at one junction end may stem from a read error. The CDR3 DNA sequence: TGTGCCAGCAGTTCCTCGACCTACGAGCAGTTCTTC. Amino acid sequence: CASSSSTYEQFF. This chain links TRBV10-3 with TRBJ2-1; D gene unclear. This CDR3 is built from 12 residues. CDR1 and CDR2 (germline): ENHRY, SYGVKD.

This clonotype was detected only a few times. The chain uses TRBV7-9 and TRBJ2-7, with 10 bases fitting TRBD2. The CDR3 is 16 amino acids. With 6 bases clipped from V and 3 bases from J, the junction kept 11 bases outside the gene matches. Germline values: CDR1 SEHNR, CDR2 FQNEAQ (reference sequence). In DNA form, the CDR3 reads TGTGCCAGCAGTTTACCCGACGGACTAGCGGACTACGAGCAGTACTTC. Amino acid sequence: CASSLPDGLADYEQYF.

Turning to this clonotype: A much larger clone lies a single base off, so this may be a read error. J is TRBJ1-1 and V is TRBV6-4; D may be TRBD1 (5 bases). The CDR3 runs 15 residues. The germline V gene has CDR1 MRHNA and CDR2 SNTAGT. V was cut by 6 bases and J by 0 bases, with 14 bases left in between. CDR3: CASSLGRNLNTEAFF. The CDR3 DNA reads TGTGCCAGCAGCCTGGGACGGAACTTGAACACTGAAGCTTTCTTT.

J is TRBJ2-6 and V is TRBV7-3; the match to TRBD1 covers 9 bases. Germline CDR1 reads SGHTA; CDR2 reads FQGTGA. V lost 5 bases, J lost 2 bases, and 13 bases stayed unmatched. CDR3 length: 19 amino acids. In DNA form, the CDR3 reads TGTGCCAGCAGCACAAACTCCGGGACAGGGTTTCCTGGGGCCAACGTCCTGACTTTC. Translating gives CASSTNSGTGFPGANVLTF.

To note about this clonotype: The junction departs from the called germline gene at one end, perhaps through a read error. CDR3 nucleotide sequence: TGTGCCTGCAGCTTAGCTTGGGCCAACACCGGGGAGCTGTTTTTT. This translates into CACSLAWANTGELFF. The rearrangement joins TRBV11-1 to TRBJ2-2; D gene unclear. The CDR3 length is 15 residues. Germline CDR1 and CDR2: SGHAT and FQDESV (reference sequence). The full variable domain, completed using reference TRBV11-1 and TRBJ2-2, is EAEVAQSPRYKITEKSQAVAFWCDPISGHATLYWYRQILGQGPELLVQFQDESVVDDSQLPKDRFSAERLKGVDSTLKIQPAELGDSAMYLCACSLAWANTGELFFGEGSRLTVL.

There are many counts of this clonotype. This sequence joins TRBV7-2 and TRBJ1-1; D is unresolved. In germline, CDR1 is SGHTA, CDR2 FQGNSA. The CDR3 loop spans 16 amino acids. Trimming cost V 0 bases and J 1 base, with 12 bases left between them. The CDR3 loop is CASSLARKGGNTEAFF. CDR3 DNA sequence: TGTGCCAGCAGCTTAGCGCGAAAGGGCGGGAACACTGAAGCTTTCTTT.

The chain employs TRBV28 and TRBJ2-7; D perhaps matches TRBD2 (6 bases). The CDR3 length is 13 residues. Germline values: CDR1 MDHEN, CDR2 SYDVKM. V was shortened by 6 bases and J by 5 bases, with 14 bases between the two germline ends. CDR3 sequence reads: CASRGLWFDEQYF. CDR3 DNA sequence: TGTGCCAGCAGGGGACTCTGGTTTGACGAGCAGTACTTC.

This clonotype has just a few counts. V gene TRBV19 combines with J gene TRBJ1-5, with D uncertain. CDR1 LNHDA and CDR2 SQIVND come from the germline V gene (reference sequence). V lost 7 bases, J lost 0 bases, and 10 bases lay in between. The CDR3 is 14 residues long. DNA for the CDR3: TGTGCCAGTATTACGGCTAATAGCAATCAGCCCCAGCATTTT. This gives the protein CASITANSNQPQHF. Full variable domain (outside the CDR3, taken from reference TRBV19 and TRBJ1-5): DGGITQSPKYLFRKEGQNVTLSCEQNLNHDAMYWYRQDPGQGLRLIYYSQIVNDFQKGDIAEGYSVSREKKESFPLTVTSAQKNPTAFYLCASITANSNQPQHFGDGTRLSIL.

This clonotype has a count of ten or more. The chain joins TRBV20-1 to TRBJ1-2; D might be TRBD1 (5 bases). In germline, CDR1 is DFQATT, CDR2 SNEGSKA (reference sequence). The germline V and J ends were trimmed by 6 bases and 4 bases, with 18 bases remaining between them. This CDR3 is built from 14 residues. CDR3 sequence: CSAYPSGFAYGYTF. CDR3 nucleotides: TGCAGTGCCTACCCTTCAGGGTTTGCCTATGGCTACACCTTC.